These 2 T cell receptor beta chains were sequenced from one sample in a study of T cell responses to AZD1222 COVID-19 vaccine. Sequencing used immunoSEQ multiplex PCR; TCRdb keeps in-frame clones, though not all of them. This table holds tens of thousands of clones, around 78% found once. This specimen consisted of peripheral blood, obtained 28 days after the second AZD1222 dose. The origin of the receptors is an adult who received the AZD1222 COVID-19 vaccine.

The chain employs TRBV28 and TRBJ1-1; a possible D gene is TRBD1 (5 bases). CDR3 size: 13 residues. The germline gives CDR1 MDHEN, CDR2 SYDVKM. V lost 10 bases to trimming and J lost 6 bases, with 18 bases between them. The CDR3 region is CAIRSRGRPEAFF. DNA for the CDR3: TGTGCCATTCGTTCCCGGGGGAGGCCTGAAGCTTTCTTT.

The chain uses TRBV4-1 and TRBJ1-2, with a weak D call TRBD1 (5 bases). This CDR3 contains 16 residues. Germline CDR1 and CDR2: MGHRA and YSYEKL. Trimming cost V 0 bases and J 2 bases, with 13 bases left between them. The CDR3 loop is CASSQEPGTLNYGYTF. CDR3 coding DNA: TGCGCCAGCAGCCAAGAGCCAGGGACGCTCAACTATGGCTACACCTTC.